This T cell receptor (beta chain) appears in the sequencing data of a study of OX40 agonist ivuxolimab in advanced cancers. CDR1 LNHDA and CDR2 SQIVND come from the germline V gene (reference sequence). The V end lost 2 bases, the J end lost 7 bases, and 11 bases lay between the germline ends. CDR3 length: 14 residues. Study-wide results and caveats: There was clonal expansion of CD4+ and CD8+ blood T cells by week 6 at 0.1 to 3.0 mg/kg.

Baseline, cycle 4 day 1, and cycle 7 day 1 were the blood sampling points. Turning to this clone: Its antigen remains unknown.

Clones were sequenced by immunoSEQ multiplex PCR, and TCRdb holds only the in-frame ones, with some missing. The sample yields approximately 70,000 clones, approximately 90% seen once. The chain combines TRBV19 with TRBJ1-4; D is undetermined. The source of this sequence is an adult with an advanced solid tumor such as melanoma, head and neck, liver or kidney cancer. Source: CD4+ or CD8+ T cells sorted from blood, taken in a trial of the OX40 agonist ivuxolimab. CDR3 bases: TGTGCCAGTAGTATAAAATTGAGGAGTGAAAAACTGTTTTTT. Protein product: CASSIKLRSEKLFF.